The TCR beta chain under discussion was sequenced for a study of OX40 agonist ivuxolimab in advanced cancers. Broader study findings: Average numbers of expanded clones were greater in CD8+ T cells than in CD4+.

Regarding this clone: Its antigen is unidentified.

Only in-frame clones appear in the TCRdb table, and some are missing; sequencing was by immunoSEQ multiplex PCR. The sample lists about 70,000 clones; about nine tenths were seen once. CDR3 length: 12 residues. Germline V lookup: CDR1 SGHNT, CDR2 YENEEA. Trimming cost V 6 bases and J 4 bases, with 4 bases left between them. The chain carries TRBV11-3 and TRBJ2-6; D call uncertain. This material consisted of CD4+ or CD8+ T cells sorted from blood, taken in a trial of the OX40 agonist ivuxolimab. The TCR originated in an adult with an advanced solid tumor such as melanoma, head and neck, liver or kidney cancer. CDR3 region: CASRWGANVLTF. For the CDR3, the DNA is TGTGCCAGCAGGTGGGGGGCCAACGTCCTGACTTTC.